Presented here are 12 T cell receptor beta chains from one specimen sequenced in a study of vaccination effects on CD4 cells after COVID-19. Sequencing followed a ViraFEST assay step that expanded antigen-specific CD4+ T cells with viral peptide pools. Culture lasted roughly 9 days before CD4+ T cell isolation. Vaccine recipients lacked prior SARS-CoV-2 infection and had negative nucleocapsid antibodies. The method was immunoSEQ multiplex PCR; TCRdb's version includes in-frame clones alone and lacks a portion of them. The data contain about 27,000 clones, approximately 72% of them singletons. Their specific antigens are unknown. Sequenced here: CD4+ T cells from PBMCs cultured with SARS-CoV-2 spike peptides, sampled before COVID-19 vaccination. These receptors were taken from a human donor who received a COVID-19 vaccine.

This clone was observed a few times. The V call is TRBV11-2, the J call TRBJ1-1, with a possible D match to TRBD1 (6 bases). Per germline, CDR1 SGHAT and CDR2 FQNNGV. The CDR3 runs 15 residues. The V end lost 6 bases, the J end lost 1 base, and 15 bases lay between the germline ends. In DNA, the CDR3 is TGTGCCAGCAGAAAACCAGGGGTGGCGAACACTGAAGCTTTCTTT. Protein product: CASRKPGVANTEAFF.

The rearrangement links TRBV7-2 to TRBJ2-1, with D unclear. Looked up from germline, CDR1 is SGHTA and CDR2 is FQGNSA. V lost 5 bases and J lost 8, with 19 bases in between. The CDR3 has 15 amino acids. CDR3 nucleotides: TGTGCCAGCAGCCCGAACACCAGACCAGGCGATGAGCAGTTCTTC. Translating gives CASSPNTRPGDEQFF.

This clone was observed a handful of times. The rearrangement links TRBV5-8 to TRBJ1-5; no reliable D call. Germline CDR1 SGHTS, CDR2 YDEGEE. This CDR3 spans 15 amino acids. The germline V and J ends were trimmed by 9 bases and 0 bases, with 16 bases remaining between them. The chain's CDR3 is CATGQGLYSNQPQHF. DNA of the CDR3: TGTGCCACCGGCCAAGGGCTTTATAGCAATCAGCCCCAGCATTTT.

This clone appeared a few times. V is TRBV3-1 (or the pseudogene TRBV3-2) and J is TRBJ1-1; 7 bases are a match to TRBD1. V lost 4 bases to trimming and J lost 5 bases; unmatched junction nucleotides: 10. Germline assignment: CDR1 LGHDT and CDR2 YNNKEL (reference sequence). The CDR3 length is 15 residues. The CDR3 DNA reads TGTGCCAGCAGCCCCCGACAGGGAGCGGGGACTGAAGCTTTCTTT. It yields the protein CASSPRQGAGTEAFF.

The V gene is TRBV21-1, the J gene TRBJ2-7; the DNA was not compared with TRBD2, the D call given in the table. TRBV21-1 is described as a pseudogene. The CDR3 runs 15 residues. CDR3 protein: CASSKARRPIYEQYF. CDR3 DNA sequence: TGTGCCAGCAGCAAAGCACGGAGACCAATCTACGAGCAGTACTTC.

The V and J genes are TRBV6-2 or TRBV6-3 and TRBJ1-5; 11 bases agree with TRBD1. The CDR3 runs 16 residues. CDR1 is MNHEY and CDR2 is SVGEGT in the germline V gene. Losses at the gene ends were 2 bases for V and 6 bases for J; bases not matched to a gene: 6. The CDR3 DNA reads TGTGCCAGCAGTTACAGAGCGGGACAGGGGGGTCAGCCCCAGCATTTT. This encodes CASSYRAGQGGQPQHF.

The chain couples TRBV5-1 to TRBJ1-6; TRBD1 matches 12 bases. This CDR3 is 17 amino acids long. Germline-derived CDR1 and CDR2 are SGHRS and YFSETQ. Trimming removed 4 bases from V and 9 bases from J; junction bases left unmatched: 11. CDR3 DNA sequence: TGCGCCAGCAGCCTCGCAGTCTCGGGACAGGGGGCTTCACCCCTCCACTTT. This translates into CASSLAVSGQGASPLHF.

V is TRBV10-1 and J is TRBJ1-1; no clear D gene. Trimming removed 0 bases at V and 5 bases at J, with 16 bases between. Germline loops: CDR1 WNHNN, CDR2 SYGVQD (reference sequence). The CDR3 has 16 amino acids. In DNA, the CDR3 is TGCGCCAGCAGTGAGTCGGATTACTTCAGCGGGACTGAAGCTTTCTTT. Protein: CASSESDYFSGTEAFF.

In DNA form, the CDR3 reads TGTGCCAGCAATCCGAGGGAGCTTGTCTCTGGGGCCAACGTCCTGACTTTC. It yields the protein CASNPRELVSGANVLTF. This chain joins TRBV7-9 and TRBJ2-6, with a possible D match to TRBD2 (5 bases). V shed 7 bases and J shed 0 bases, with 16 bases lying between them. The germline gives CDR1 SEHNR, CDR2 FQNEAQ (reference sequence). This CDR3 is 17 amino acids long.

The chain combines TRBV5-6 with TRBJ2-5; D remains unclear. V shed 0 bases and J shed 0 bases, with 3 bases lying between them. This CDR3 contains 13 residues. From germline, CDR1 is SGHDT and CDR2 YYEEEE. CDR3 sequence: CASSLGNQETQYF. CDR3 in DNA: TGTGCCAGCAGCTTGGGCAACCAAGAGACCCAGTACTTC.

The rearrangement links TRBV19 to TRBJ2-7; perhaps TRBD1 as D (5 bases). Trimming removed 3 bases at V and 6 bases at J, with 12 bases between. CDR1 LNHDA and CDR2 SQIVND come from the germline V gene (reference sequence). The CDR3 loop spans 13 amino acids. The chain's CDR3 is CASSILAGREQYF. The CDR3 region has the DNA TGTGCCAGTAGTATCCTGGCAGGGCGCGAGCAGTACTTC.

The rearrangement joins TRBV5-6 to TRBJ2-3, with unresolved D. V lost 4 bases and J lost 4, with 10 bases in between. The germline V gene encodes CDR1 SGHDT and CDR2 YYEEEE. This CDR3 has 13 amino acids. The CDR3 DNA sequence: TGTGCCAGCAGCGCTCCGCCCGCAGATACGCAGTATTTT. Translated: CASSAPPADTQYF.